The clone carrying this T cell receptor beta chain appeared a few times. The antigen is undetermined. This record belongs to a study of CD8+CD57+ T cells in acquired aplastic anemia. The wider study: Sorting CD4+ and CD8+ cells gave DNA averaging about 3.2 ug. Study-level results: The same twenty-nine CD8+ CDR3 sequences occurred in patients and in controls. A significant difference in CD8+ Simpson's diversity between patients and controls was not found.

V shed 8 bases and J shed 1 base, with 21 bases lying between them. This CDR3 contains 17 residues. Germline loops: CDR1 LGHNA, CDR2 YNFKEQ. Profiles of TCR beta VDJ and CDR3 were generated from a genomic DNA template. TCRdb used MiXCR to reprocess the reads, holding one entry per CDR3 protein. The sample yields about 220,000 distinct CDR3 sequences, about 37% seen once. Material: sorted CD4+, CD8+, or CD8+CD57+ T cells (not recorded which) from PBMCs. The chain joins TRBV4-2 to TRBJ1-3; D gene unclear. The sequence came from a human donor in good health, serving as a control. CDR3 sequence: CASSPYSTLGSGNTIYF. As DNA, the CDR3 is TGTGCCAGCTCACCTTATTCTACCCTGGGGTCTGGAAACACCATATATTTT.